The 17 T cell receptor beta chains given below trace back to one sample, sequenced in a study of blood T cell repertoires in COVID-19. The protocol was immunoSEQ multiplex PCR, while the TCRdb copy is restricted to in-frame clones and leaves out a portion. The sample lists roughly 70,000 clones, roughly 91% occurring once. Specimen: peripheral blood. These receptors were obtained from a man aged 45-65 years with COVID-19, enrolled during active disease.

This chain links TRBV19 with TRBJ1-6; 7 positions agree with TRBD1. This CDR3 has 14 amino acids. Germline loops: CDR1 LNHDA, CDR2 SQIVND (reference sequence). Germline trimming cut 4 bases from V and 9 bases from J; bases unmatched to any gene: 6. The CDR3 is CASSRLTGFSPLHF. In nucleotides, the CDR3 is TGTGCCAGTAGTAGACTGACAGGGTTTTCACCCCTCCACTTT.

The V and J genes are TRBV5-5 and TRBJ2-1; tentative D call: TRBD1 (6 bases). Trimming left V 2 bases short and J 4 bases short, with 16 bases between. Germline-derived CDR1 and CDR2 are SGHKS and YYEKEE (reference sequence). This CDR3 spans 16 amino acids. CDR3 protein: CASSLTDSNHYNEQFF. The CDR3 coding sequence is TGTGCCAGCAGCTTAACGGACAGTAACCATTACAATGAGCAGTTCTTC.

The CDR3 DNA reads TGTGCCAGCAGCTTTCGGACAGGGACGGAAGAGACCCAGTACTTC. Translation gives CASSFRTGTEETQYF. The chain joins TRBV7-8 to TRBJ2-5, with TRBD1 matching over 8 bases. The junction had 6 bases not matched to a gene; V was cut back by 3 bases and J by 3 bases. This CDR3 region has 15 residues. Germline values: CDR1 SGHVS, CDR2 FQNEAQ.

The genes are TRBV4-1 and TRBJ2-7, with TRBD1 matching over 10 bases. V lost 4 bases and J lost 6; bases outside the gene matches: 6. Germline V CDR1 and CDR2: MGHRA, YSYEKL. The CDR3 is 14 residues long. This CDR3 reads CASSLGQGISEQYF. CDR3 nucleotides: TGCGCCAGCAGCCTGGGACAGGGGATTTCCGAGCAGTACTTC.

The chain joins TRBV7-3 to TRBJ2-1, with TRBD1 matching over 7 bases. Germline V gene lookup returns CDR1 SGHTA and CDR2 FQGTGA. J gave up 8 bases and V 5 bases, and 6 bases lay outside the gene matches. CDR3 size: 13 residues. The CDR3: CASSLDRADEQFF. Written as DNA, the CDR3 is TGTGCCAGCAGCCTCGACAGGGCAGATGAGCAGTTCTTC.

The chain recombines TRBV2 with TRBJ1-4; a weak D match, TRBD1 (5 bases). CDR3 length equals 14 residues. Germline lookup yields CDR1 SNHLY and CDR2 FYNNEI. V was pared by 6 bases and J by 7 bases, with 15 bases between. The CDR3 DNA reads TGTGCCAGCAGCGGTCCGACCGGGGGTGAAAAACTGTTTTTT. This sequence encodes CASSGPTGGEKLFF. Complete variable domain (other parts from reference TRBV2 and TRBJ1-4): EPEVTQTPSHQVTQMGQEVILRCVPISNHLYFYWYRQILGQKVEFLVSFYNNEISEKSEIFDDQFSVERPDGSNFTLKIRSTKLEDSAMYFCASSGPTGGEKLFFGSGTQLSVL.

This chain links TRBV28 with TRBJ2-1; no clear D. Trimming shortened V by 4 bases and J by 7 bases, and 8 bases separated the two germline ends. Germline V gives CDR1 MDHEN, CDR2 SYDVKM. The CDR3 has 12 amino acids. Written as DNA, the CDR3 is TGTGCCAGCAGTTCCTACAGAAATGAGCAGTTCTTC. Its translation is CASSSYRNEQFF. Full variable domain (remainder filled in from reference TRBV28 and TRBJ2-1): DVKVTQSSRYLVKRTGEKVFLECVQDMDHENMFWYRQDPGLGLRLIYFSYDVKMKEKGDIPEGYSVSREKKERFSLILESASTNQTSMYLCASSSYRNEQFFGPGTRLTVL.

This chain connects TRBV9 to TRBJ2-3; TRBD2 aligns across 13 bases. This CDR3 spans 16 amino acids. V lost 3 bases and J lost 1; bases outside the gene matches: 2. Germline loops: CDR1 SGDLS, CDR2 YYNGEE. The CDR3 region has the DNA TGTGCCAGCAGCGAAGGACTAGCGGGAGGCACAGATACGCAGTATTTT. Amino acid sequence: CASSEGLAGGTDTQYF.

This chain connects TRBV19 to TRBJ2-3, with D possibly TRBD2 on 6 matching bases. Germline CDR1 LNHDA, CDR2 SQIVND (reference sequence). V lost 5 bases to trimming and J lost 4 bases, with 19 bases between them. The CDR3 covers 16 residues. The DNA for the CDR3 is TGTGCCAGTAGTCTCGGAGGGGCAGGGTGGGCAGATACGCAGTATTTT. Translation gives CASSLGGAGWADTQYF. The variable domain in full, completed from reference TRBV19 and TRBJ2-3, reads DGGITQSPKYLFRKEGQNVTLSCEQNLNHDAMYWYRQDPGQGLRLIYYSQIVNDFQKGDIAEGYSVSREKKESFPLTVTSAQKNPTAFYLCASSLGGAGWADTQYFGPGTRLTVL.

The chain joins TRBV28 to TRBJ2-6; D perhaps matches TRBD1 (5 bases). Germline CDR1 and CDR2: MDHEN and SYDVKM. V shed 4 bases and J shed 0 bases, with 13 bases lying between them. The CDR3 covers 17 residues. The CDR3: CASSSSRVLSGANVLTF. Here the CDR3 DNA reads TGTGCCAGCAGTTCCTCCAGGGTGCTCTCTGGGGCCAACGTCCTGACTTTC.

This sequence joins TRBV5-5 and TRBJ2-5, with 12 bases that match TRBD2. The ends lost 4 bases at V and 4 bases at J; junction bases unmatched: 5. This CDR3 has 15 amino acids. CDR1 and CDR2 (germline): SGHKS, YYEKEE (reference sequence). CDR3 DNA sequence: TGTGCCAGCAGCCAAGGACTAGCGGGAAGAGAGACCCAGTACTTC. This sequence encodes CASSQGLAGRETQYF.

About this clone itself: A junction boundary mismatches the germline segment, possibly from a read error. The gene calls are TRBV5-6 and TRBJ1-5, with a weak D call TRBD1 (6 bases). The CDR3 sequence is 17 residues long. Germline CDR1 is SGHDT and CDR2 is YYEEEE. The CDR3 region has the DNA TGTGCCAGCAGCCCAATCCTATGGGGGCCAGGCAACCAGCCCCAGCATTTT. Protein: CASSPILWGPGNQPQHF.

V and J are TRBV3-1 (or the pseudogene TRBV3-2) and TRBJ2-7; 13 bases agree with TRBD2. V lost 4 bases to trimming and J lost 6 bases; unmatched junction nucleotides: 6. CDR1 LGHDT and CDR2 YNNKEL come from the germline V gene (reference sequence). The CDR3 sequence is 15 residues long. CDR3 amino acids: CASSPGTSGTREQYF. As DNA, the CDR3 is TGTGCCAGCAGCCCGGGGACTAGCGGGACTCGCGAGCAGTACTTC.

The chain combines TRBV19 with TRBJ1-1; D gene unclear. The V gene lost 3 bases and the J gene lost 3 bases, with 11 bases spanning the gap. The CDR3 has 14 residues. Germline V gene sequence: CDR1 LNHDA, CDR2 SQIVND (reference sequence). The chain's CDR3 is CASSIPREDTEAFF. In DNA, the CDR3 is TGTGCCAGTAGTATCCCGCGGGAGGACACTGAAGCTTTCTTT.

This chain joins TRBV10-3 and TRBJ2-7, with D maybe TRBD1 (5 bases). Germline V CDR1 and CDR2: ENHRY, SYGVKD. The CDR3 loop spans 15 amino acids. Trimming left V 3 bases short and J 2 bases short, with 14 bases between. The CDR3 DNA reads as TGTGCCATCAGTGATACTACAGGCAGCCCCTACGAGCAGTACTTC. It codes for CAISDTTGSPYEQYF.

This chain connects TRBV14 to TRBJ2-7; no definite D call. Germline V gives CDR1 SGHDN, CDR2 FVKESK. Trimming stripped 2 bases from V and 6 bases from J, with 8 bases between. CDR3 length: 12 residues. CDR3 bases: TGTGCCAGCAGCCAAAAAAGAGTCGAGCAGTACTTC. Its protein is CASSQKRVEQYF.

This sequence joins TRBV12-3 or TRBV12-4 and TRBJ2-7; the match to TRBD1 covers 8 bases. This CDR3 has 13 amino acids. V dropped 7 bases and J dropped 5; count of bases not matched to a gene: 7. The CDR3: CASTSGGANEQYF. The CDR3 nucleotides read TGTGCCAGCACTTCAGGGGGCGCAAACGAGCAGTACTTC.